The sequence of this T cell receptor (beta chain) was determined in a study of blood T cells in healthy people across ages (dated by TCRdb to between 2015 and 2016). About the study as a whole: In model experiments, template switching captured roughly one uniquely barcoded TCR beta cDNA molecule for every two T cells. The study analyzed two additional independent replicas of 1 million unique cDNA reads from the same blood draw for two donors, one aged 18 to 29 and one aged 80 or older. Four age groups were formed from the donors: young (average about 16 years), middle-aged (more than 35), aged (about 68) and long-lived (more than 75). Using deep sequencing normalized with unique cDNA molecular identifiers, the study measured how TCR beta repertoire diversity changes with age. To avoid experimental bias, donors of different ages were randomly spread across the sequencing lanes. General conclusions and limits of the study: Observed TCR beta diversity per million T cells fell roughly linearly with age, and a significant reduction was already apparent by age around 44. Because donor CMV infection status was unknown, age-related changes in expanded clonotypes were potentially confounded. Estimates of total diversity based on one million sequenced T cells were regarded as lower bounds and as underestimates. Compared with the aged group, the long-lived group had more naive CD4+ T cells, fewer expanded clones and increased TCR diversity, suggesting age selection. Conclusive comparison of naive and antigen-experienced compartments was prevented by the profiling of bulk unsorted PBMCs. Observed TCR beta diversity correlated strongly with the percentage of naive T cells measured by flow cytometry.

The library relied on 5' RACE. The instrument was an Illumina HiSeq 2500. A second PCR of 7 to 11 cycles was performed with a sample-barcoded 5' primer and a J-beta primer mix. Each TCR beta cDNA molecule received a unique molecular identifier from a template-switch 5' adaptor carrying 12 random nucleotides. Each sample yielded at least 2.5 million CDR3-containing paired-end reads. First-strand cDNA was synthesized from all RNA with the Mint cDNA synthesis kit, primed by a TRBC-specific oligonucleotide. Following uracil-DNA glycosylase treatment, all cDNA underwent a first 18-cycle PCR with the universal primers M1SS and BC2_uni_R. In the original analysis: Each sample was normalized by randomly selecting 1 million high-quality reads, each carrying a distinct molecular identifier. Reads with shared molecular identifiers were discarded instead of being binned into consensus sequences. MiTCR, set to a Q25 quality threshold and the strictest error-elimination algorithm, was used for CDR3 identification, clonotype clustering and error correction. A nonparametric unseen species model using Euler transformation provided a lower-bound estimate of total TCR beta diversity. TCRdb cleaned the public reads at Q25 with fastp, built clones with MiXCR and kept in-frame beta chains. Rows with one shared CDR3 protein collapse into an entry with the most common genes and DNA. For this entry, the V and J calls and clone size follow TCRdb and not the study's own pipeline. Here the sample has roughly 730,000 distinct CDR3 sequences; roughly 50% occur a single time. In total, the top ten clones hold roughly 25% of the sample.

Clipping removes 5 bases from V and 6 bases from J, with 18 as the unmatched junction base count. Reading the germline V gene (reference sequence) gives CDR1 DFQATT and CDR2 SNEGSKA. The CDR3 starts with the cysteine, ends with the phenylalanine, and has 17 residues. The DNA shown is the 51-base CDR3, in frame from base 1. The roughly 37 donors, aged about 6 to 95 years, were systemically healthy Caucasian individuals from Russia. Each donor gave 8 to 10 milliliters of peripheral blood, drawn into EDTA-treated Vacutainer tubes. PBMCs were isolated by Ficoll-Paque density-gradient centrifugation, with at least 7 million obtained per sample. Trizol reagent was used to extract total RNA from PBMCs, with at least 6 micrograms per sample. For every donor, flow cytometry on a PBMC aliquot measured the percentage of naive CD45RAhigh/CD27high T cells. This clonotype was seen only a few times. The antigen it recognizes is unknown. Per-base quality was not reported, and no clone a single base away is much larger than it.

The rearrangement combines TRBV20-1 with TRBJ2-3; 9 nucleotides in the junction match TRBD2. This receptor was taken from a man aged 40-49 years in good health. Sequenced: blood. The base sequence is TGCAGTGCTCCTTCGGGGGGCGGGAGGGCCTCGAGTGATACGCAGTATTTT. Its protein reads: CSAPSGGGRASSDTQYF.